The next 20 T cell receptor beta chains were all read from a single sample in a study of Ad26.COV2.S vaccination and SARS-CoV-2 variants (dated by TCRdb to 2020 to 2023). Per the publication, the treatment or condition label means: roughly 20 received Ad26.COV2.S at low or high dose, single or two shots; several received placebo; per-sample allocation not given. For vaccine and placebo recipients, repertoires were sequenced using samples collected on day 63 after the first injection. Libraries were constructed by the immunoSEQ multiplex PCR assay. TCRdb took over this immuneACCESS table, retaining in-frame rearrangements with V and J assigned. Such tables are incomplete; in checked studies, under half of the missing clones stem from an unresolved V gene, and the remainder is unexplained. The sample contains about 680,000 clones, around 90% of them found a single time. Approximately 1.5% of the sample comes from the top ten.

The sequenced sample was peripheral blood, obtained in a trial of Ad26.COV2.S vaccine versus placebo. These receptors came from a person aged 18 to 65 who received the Ad26.COV2.S COVID-19 vaccine or a placebo.

The J gene is TRBJ1-5, the V gene TRBV7-2; D not resolved. V was cut by 6 bases and J by 3 bases, with 12 bases left in between. The CDR3 covers 14 residues. CDR1 SGHTA and CDR2 FQGNSA come from the germline V gene. The CDR3, as DNA: TGTGCCAGCAGTCTAGCCGGCCTCAATCAGCCCCAGCATTTT. This sequence encodes CASSLAGLNQPQHF.

Note on this clone: Other DNA sequences from this sample encode an identical CDR3 as well. J is TRBJ1-1 and V is TRBV7-9; D is undetermined. V lost 2 bases and J lost 5, with 6 bases in between. Germline CDR1 and CDR2: SEHNR and FQNEAQ (reference sequence). The CDR3 length is 12 residues. CDR3 amino acids: CASSLSVTEAFF. The CDR3 DNA reads as TGTGCCAGCAGCTTAAGTGTAACTGAAGCTTTCTTT.

This clone was seen a few times. This sequence joins TRBV7-2 and TRBJ2-7, with 7 bases matching TRBD1. CDR3 size: 14 residues. The V segment lost 0 bases and the J segment 7 bases; nucleotides outside the gene matches: 6. The germline CDR1 and CDR2 sequences are SGHTA and FQGNSA. The CDR3 here is CASSLAQGIGEQYF. The CDR3 DNA sequence: TGTGCCAGCAGCTTAGCACAGGGGATCGGGGAGCAGTACTTC.

The chain links TRBV11-3 to TRBJ2-6, with TRBD1 matching over 9 bases. The J segment lost 0 bases and the V segment lost 5 bases, leaving 5 bases of the junction unmatched. CDR1 SGHNT and CDR2 YENEEA come from the germline V gene. This CDR3 has 17 amino acids. The CDR3 protein is CASSPGQGNSGANVLTF. As DNA, the CDR3 is TGTGCCAGCAGCCCGGGACAGGGTAACTCTGGGGCCAACGTCCTGACTTTC.

This clone was counted only a few times. The gene calls are TRBV19 and TRBJ1-5, with D unclear. CDR1 is LNHDA and CDR2 is SQIVND in the germline V gene (reference sequence). V was shortened by 5 bases and J by 0 bases, with 8 bases between the two germline ends. The CDR3 is 14 residues long. In DNA, the CDR3 is TGTGCCAGTAGTTTACACCCTAGCAATCAGCCCCAGCATTTT. As protein: CASSLHPSNQPQHF.

This sequence joins TRBV5-1 and TRBJ2-5; a possible D gene is TRBD2 (5 bases). V was shortened by 4 bases and J by 1 base, with 14 bases between the two germline ends. This CDR3 contains 15 residues. Germline CDR1 is SGHRS and CDR2 is YFSETQ. The CDR3 loop reads CASSLRAVGQETQYF. The CDR3 DNA is TGCGCCAGCAGCCTTCGAGCGGTAGGCCAAGAGACCCAGTACTTC.

The rearrangement joins TRBV5-1 to TRBJ1-1; the D is unclear. Germline values: CDR1 SGHRS, CDR2 YFSETQ. This CDR3 has 17 residues. The V end was cut by 0 bases, the J end by 0 bases, with 15 bases between. In nucleotides, the CDR3 is TGCGCCAGCAGCTTGGTCCCGGTCGCATTCCTGAACACTGAAGCTTTCTTT. This encodes CASSLVPVAFLNTEAFF.

The chain is built from TRBV5-5 and TRBJ2-1, with TRBD1 identical over 9 bases. CDR1 is SGHKS and CDR2 is YYEKEE in the germline V gene (reference sequence). The CDR3 has 15 residues. Losses at the gene ends were 2 bases for V and 10 bases for J; bases not matched to a gene: 10. In nucleotides, the CDR3 is TGTGCCAGCAGCTTACCCGGGACAGGGTTGTGGGAGCAGTTCTTC. This codes for CASSLPGTGLWEQFF.

This CDR3 is CASSQDDPRARRGTGELFF. The CDR3 nucleotides are TGCGCCAGCAGCCAAGACGACCCCAGGGCGCGACGGGGCACCGGGGAGCTGTTTTTT. This chain connects TRBV4-3 to TRBJ2-2; D tentatively fits TRBD1 or TRBD2 (5 bases each). Trimming took 0 bases from V and 4 from J, leaving 21 bases between them. CDR3 size: 19 residues. Germline CDR1 LGHNA, CDR2 YSLEER.

The CDR3 region is CASSYDGQQPQHF. CDR3 nucleotide sequence: TGTGCCAGCAGTTACGACGGGCAGCAGCCCCAGCATTTT. This chain links TRBV6-6 with TRBJ1-5; D is unclear. Germline V gene sequence: CDR1 MNHNY, CDR2 SVGAGI (reference sequence). V was cut by 2 bases and J by 7 bases, with 9 bases left in between. The CDR3 spans 13 residues.

This clone was picked up a small number of times. The V gene is TRBV6-5, the J gene TRBJ1-6, with D perhaps matching TRBD1 (5 bases). The V gene's germline CDR1 is MNHEY and CDR2 SVGAGI. Trimming pared 2 bases from V and 9 bases from J, leaving 11 bases between. The CDR3 runs 14 residues. CDR3 DNA sequence: TGTGCCAGCAGTTACGGACCGGGGACTTCACCCCTCCACTTT. Its protein product is CASSYGPGTSPLHF.

The genes are TRBV6-1 and TRBJ2-3; 8 bases are a match to TRBD2. The germline V gene has CDR1 MNHNS and CDR2 SASEGT. Trimming removed 2 bases from V and 0 bases from J; junction bases left unmatched: 7. The CDR3 length is 17 residues. CDR3 region: CASSELVPSGSTDTQYF. The DNA for the CDR3 is TGTGCCAGCAGTGAATTGGTCCCTAGCGGGAGCACAGATACGCAGTATTTT.

This clone was observed a single time. This chain uses TRBV27 with TRBJ2-7; 10 nucleotides agree with TRBD2. The trim removed 4 bases at V and 3 bases at J, leaving 6 bases unmatched. The CDR3 is 15 amino acids. The V gene's germline CDR1 is MNHEY and CDR2 SMNVEV (reference sequence). CDR3 sequence: CASSWGAGGGYEQYF. DNA of the CDR3: TGTGCCAGCAGTTGGGGAGCGGGGGGGGGCTACGAGCAGTACTTC.

On this clone: The same CDR3 can be traced to other DNA sequences in this sample. The chain carries TRBV5-1 and TRBJ2-2; D is possibly TRBD2 (5 bases). This CDR3 spans 16 amino acids. The ends were cut back, 0 bases at V and 0 bases at J, with 9 bases in the middle. CDR1 SGHRS and CDR2 YFSETQ come from the germline V gene. The CDR3 sequence: CASSLGLATNTGELFF. CDR3 in DNA: TGCGCCAGCAGCTTGGGTCTAGCTACGAACACCGGGGAGCTGTTTTTT. Filled out from reference TRBV5-1 and TRBJ2-2, the complete variable domain reads KAGVTQTPRYLIKTRGQQVTLSCSPISGHRSVSWYQQTPGQGLQFLFEYFSETQRNKGNFPGRFSGRQFSNSRSEMNVSTLELGDSALYLCASSLGLATNTGELFFGEGSRLTVL.

V gene TRBV30 combines with J gene TRBJ2-5, with 10 bases identical to TRBD2. Germline lookup yields CDR1 GTSNPN and CDR2 SVGIG (reference sequence). The CDR3 runs to 15 residues. V lost 2 bases, J lost 5 bases, and 8 bases stayed unmatched. CDR3 sequence (DNA): TGTGCCTGGAGTCGAGGGCCGACTAGCGGGGAGACCCAGTACTTC. This gives the protein CAWSRGPTSGETQYF.

The V and J genes are TRBV2 and TRBJ1-1, with 8 bases identical to TRBD1. The V segment lost 7 bases and the J segment 5 bases; nucleotides outside the gene matches: 6. The V gene's germline CDR1 is SNHLY and CDR2 FYNNEI. The CDR3 has 13 residues. CDR3 sequence (DNA): TGTGCCAGCACCGCAGGGGGCCGGACTGAAGCTTTCTTT. Encoded protein: CASTAGGRTEAFF. Full variable domain (missing parts from reference TRBV2 and TRBJ1-1): EPEVTQTPSHQVTQMGQEVILRCVPISNHLYFYWYRQILGQKVEFLVSFYNNEISEKSEIFDDQFSVERPDGSNFTLKIRSTKLEDSAMYFCASTAGGRTEAFFGQGTRLTVV.

The rearrangement links TRBV6-1 to TRBJ2-5; perhaps TRBD1 as D (5 bases). CDR1 and CDR2 from the germline V gene are MNHNS and SASEGT. The CDR3 has 15 residues. V was clipped by 2 bases and J by 4 bases, with 14 bases between them. The CDR3 loop is CASSEIGGRGETQYF. The CDR3 nucleotides read TGTGCCAGCAGTGAAATTGGTGGAAGGGGAGAGACCCAGTACTTC.

The V and J genes are TRBV6-5 and TRBJ2-3; no clear D gene. This CDR3 contains 13 residues. V gave up 6 bases and J gave up 1 base, with 8 bases separating them. CDR1 is MNHEY and CDR2 is SVGAGI in the germline V gene. CDR3 protein: CASSRIGTDTQYF. As DNA, the CDR3 is TGTGCCAGCAGCCGGATTGGCACAGATACGCAGTATTTT.

The chain links TRBV6-5 to TRBJ1-1; TRBD1 might be the D (6 bases). V was pared by 5 bases and J by 7 bases, with 11 bases between. The CDR3 is 12 amino acids. Per germline, CDR1 MNHEY and CDR2 SVGAGI. The CDR3 loop reads CASSLTGLEAFF. Written as DNA, the CDR3 is TGTGCCAGCAGTCTAACAGGGCTTGAAGCTTTCTTT.

The chain couples TRBV13 to TRBJ2-2; a possible D gene is TRBD1 (6 bases). The V end was cut by 5 bases, the J end by 8 bases, with 12 bases between. CDR1 and CDR2 (germline): PRHDT, FYEKMQ (reference sequence). The CDR3 spans 13 residues. CDR3 protein: CASSLGAKGELFF. CDR3 nucleotides: TGTGCCAGCAGCCTGGGGGCTAAGGGGGAGCTGTTTTTT.